This T cell receptor (beta chain) emerged from a study of T cell responses to AZD1222 COVID-19 vaccine. The assay was immunoSEQ multiplex PCR, and TCRdb's table has in-frame clones only and misses some. The sample carries approximately 80,000 clones, roughly 85% recorded once. Study-level findings and limits: No repertoire was sampled before or during the peak T cell response, only after it.

Notes on this clone: Its antigen is still unknown.

CDR3 size: 17 residues. Germline CDR1 reads LNHDA; CDR2 reads SQIVND (reference sequence). Trimming cost V 5 bases and J 6 bases; bases outside gene matches: 12. The chain recombines TRBV19 with TRBJ1-4, with 10 bases matching TRBD1. This TCR was sampled from an adult who received the AZD1222 COVID-19 vaccine. The sequenced sample was peripheral blood, obtained 28 days after the second AZD1222 dose. The CDR3 sequence is CASSHKIPGQGHEKLFF. The CDR3 nucleotides are TGTGCCAGTAGTCATAAGATTCCGGGACAGGGGCATGAAAAACTGTTTTTT.